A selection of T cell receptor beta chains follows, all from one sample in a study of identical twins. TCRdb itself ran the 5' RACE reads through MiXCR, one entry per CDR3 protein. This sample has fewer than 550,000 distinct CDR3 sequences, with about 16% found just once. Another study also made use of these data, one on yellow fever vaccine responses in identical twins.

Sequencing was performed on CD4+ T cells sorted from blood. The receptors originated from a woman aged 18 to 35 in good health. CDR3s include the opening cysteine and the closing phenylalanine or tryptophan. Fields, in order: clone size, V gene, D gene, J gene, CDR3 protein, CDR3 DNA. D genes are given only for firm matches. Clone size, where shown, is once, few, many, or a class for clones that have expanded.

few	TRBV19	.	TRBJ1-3	CASTDTMTGETNTIYF	TGTGCCAGTACCGATACGATGACGGGGGAGACAAACACCATATATTTT
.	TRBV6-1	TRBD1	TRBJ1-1	CASSVRLRVWQGGMNTEAFF	TGTGCCAGCAGTGTACGGTTAAGGGTTTGGCAGGGGGGTATGAACACTGAAGCTTTCTTT
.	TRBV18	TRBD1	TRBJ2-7	CASSPRDRGENEQYF	TGTGCCAGCTCACCCCGGGACAGGGGTGAGAACGAGCAGTACTTC
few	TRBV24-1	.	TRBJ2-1	CATSDPLGNYNEQFF	TGTGCCACCAGTGACCCCCTGGGAAACTACAATGAGCAGTTCTTC
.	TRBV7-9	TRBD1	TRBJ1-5	CASSSQGVSNQPQHF	TGTGCCAGCAGCTCTCAGGGGGTGAGCAATCAGCCCCAGCATTTT
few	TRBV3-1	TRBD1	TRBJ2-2	CASSHFDRDTGELFF	TGTGCCAGCAGCCATTTTGACAGGGACACCGGGGAGCTGTTTTTT
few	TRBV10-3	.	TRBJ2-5	CAISESRMETQYF	TGTGCCATCAGTGAGAGTCGGATGGAGACCCAGTACTTC
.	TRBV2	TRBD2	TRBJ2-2	CASRRTSGDTGELFF	TGTGCCAGCAGAAGAACTAGCGGAGACACCGGGGAGCTGTTTTTT
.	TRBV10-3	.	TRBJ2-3	CAISESENTQYF	TGTGCCATCAGTGAGTCGGAGAATACGCAGTATTTT
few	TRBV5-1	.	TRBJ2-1	CASSALAASGNEQFF	TGCGCCAGCAGCGCATTAGCAGCCTCGGGGAATGAGCAGTTCTTC
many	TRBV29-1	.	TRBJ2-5	CSVEESVGVPVETQYF	TGCAGCGTTGAAGAATCGGTGGGAGTACCCGTGGAGACCCAGTACTTC
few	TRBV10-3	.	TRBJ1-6	CAIGGNSPLHF	TGTGCCATCGGAGGAAATTCACCCCTCCACTTT
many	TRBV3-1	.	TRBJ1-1	CASSQGAENTEAFF	TGTGCCAGCAGCCAAGGGGCGGAGAACACTGAAGCTTTCTTT
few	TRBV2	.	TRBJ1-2	CASILEGGTGGYTF	TGTGCCAGCATCCTAGAAGGGGGGACCGGCGGCTACACCTTC
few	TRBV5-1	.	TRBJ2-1	CASSLIASTYNEQFF	TGCGCCAGCAGCTTGATTGCGTCCACCTACAATGAGCAGTTCTTC
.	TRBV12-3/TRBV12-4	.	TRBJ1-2	CASSFSEAGYTF	TGTGCCAGCAGTTTTAGCGAAGCTGGCTACACCTTC
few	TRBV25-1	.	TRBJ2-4	CASSVRSPERGKNIQYF	TGTGCCAGCAGTGTCCGCTCGCCGGAGAGGGGGAAAAACATTCAGTACTTC